Included here is one T cell receptor (beta chain) sequence, with context. Since the CDR3 does not end with the conserved phenylalanine or tryptophan, this likely comes from a read error. The data were obtained in a study of blood T cells in healthy people across ages. Sample-barcoded 5' priming and a J-beta primer mix drove a second PCR of roughly 7 to 11 cycles. TCRdb reanalysed the 5' RACE reads using MiXCR and keeps one entry per CDR3 protein. The table shows fewer than 1,000,000 distinct CDR3 sequences, with roughly 44% occurring only once. CDR1 SGHAT and CDR2 FQDESV come from the germline V gene (reference sequence). Trimming at V came to 4 bases and at J to 0 bases, leaving 5 bases not matched to a gene. There are 16 residues in the CDR3.

The sample taken for sequencing was blood. The receptor was isolated from a man aged 60 to 75 in good health. The rearrangement uses TRBV11-1 and TRBJ2-4; 8 nucleotides align to TRBD1. This CDR3 reads CASSSTGALAKNIQYL. DNA of the CDR3: TGTGCCAGCAGCTCGACAGGGGCACTAGCCAAAAACATTCAGTACCTC.